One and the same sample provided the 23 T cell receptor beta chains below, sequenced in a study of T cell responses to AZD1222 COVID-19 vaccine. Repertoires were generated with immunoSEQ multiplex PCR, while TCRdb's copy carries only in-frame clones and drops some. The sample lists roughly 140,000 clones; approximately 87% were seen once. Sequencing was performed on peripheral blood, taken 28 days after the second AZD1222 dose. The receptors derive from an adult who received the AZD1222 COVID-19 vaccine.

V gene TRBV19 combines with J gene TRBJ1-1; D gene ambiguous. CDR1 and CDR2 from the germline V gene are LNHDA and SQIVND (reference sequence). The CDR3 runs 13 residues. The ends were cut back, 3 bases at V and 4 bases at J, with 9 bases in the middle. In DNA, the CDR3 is TGTGCCAGTAGTATGGGCGTGGGCACTGAAGCTTTCTTT. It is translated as CASSMGVGTEAFF.

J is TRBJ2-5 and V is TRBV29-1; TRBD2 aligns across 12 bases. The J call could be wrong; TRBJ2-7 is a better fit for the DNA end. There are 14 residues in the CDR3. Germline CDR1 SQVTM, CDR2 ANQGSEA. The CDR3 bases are TGCAGCGTTGGACTAGCGGGAGAGAGCAACGAGCAGTACTTC. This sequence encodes CSVGLAGESNEQYF.

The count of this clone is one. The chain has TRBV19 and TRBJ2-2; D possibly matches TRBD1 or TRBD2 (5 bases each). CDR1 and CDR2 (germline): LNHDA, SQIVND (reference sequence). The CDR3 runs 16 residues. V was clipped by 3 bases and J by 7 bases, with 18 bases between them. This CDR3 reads CASSISRGRGVGELFF. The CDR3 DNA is TGTGCCAGTAGTATCTCACGGGGACGAGGCGTCGGGGAGCTGTTTTTT. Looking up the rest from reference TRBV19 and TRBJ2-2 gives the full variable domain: DGGITQSPKYLFRKEGQNVTLSCEQNLNHDAMYWYRQDPGQGLRLIYYSQIVNDFQKGDIAEGYSVSREKKESFPLTVTSAQKNPTAFYLCASSISRGRGVGELFFGEGSRLTVL.

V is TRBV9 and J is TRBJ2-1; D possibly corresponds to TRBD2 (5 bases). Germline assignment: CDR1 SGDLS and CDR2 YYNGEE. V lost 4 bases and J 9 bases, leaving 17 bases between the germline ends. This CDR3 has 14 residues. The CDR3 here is CASSLREGQVEQFF. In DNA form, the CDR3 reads TGTGCCAGCAGCCTCCGGGAAGGGCAGGTTGAGCAGTTCTTC.

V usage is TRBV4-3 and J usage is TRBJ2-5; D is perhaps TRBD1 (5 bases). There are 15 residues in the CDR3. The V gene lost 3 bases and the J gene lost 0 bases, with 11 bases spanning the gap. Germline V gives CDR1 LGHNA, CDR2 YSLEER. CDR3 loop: CASSHGAGNQETQYF. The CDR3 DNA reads TGCGCCAGCAGCCACGGTGCAGGGAACCAAGAGACCCAGTACTTC.

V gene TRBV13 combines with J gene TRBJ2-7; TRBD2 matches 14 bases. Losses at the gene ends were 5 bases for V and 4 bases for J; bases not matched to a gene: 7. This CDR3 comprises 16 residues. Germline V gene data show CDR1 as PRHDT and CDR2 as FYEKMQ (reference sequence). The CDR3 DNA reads TGTGCCAGCAGCCAAGGGACTAGCGGGAGCCGGTACGAGCAGTACTTC. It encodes CASSQGTSGSRYEQYF.

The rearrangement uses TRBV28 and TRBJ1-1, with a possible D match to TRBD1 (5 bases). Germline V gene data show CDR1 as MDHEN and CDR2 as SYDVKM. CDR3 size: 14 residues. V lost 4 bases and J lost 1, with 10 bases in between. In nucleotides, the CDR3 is TGTGCCAGCAGTTCCCCAACAGGGAACACTGAAGCTTTCTTT. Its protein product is CASSSPTGNTEAFF. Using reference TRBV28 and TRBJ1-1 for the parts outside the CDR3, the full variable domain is DVKVTQSSRYLVKRTGEKVFLECVQDMDHENMFWYRQDPGLGLRLIYFSYDVKMKEKGDIPEGYSVSREKKERFSLILESASTNQTSMYLCASSSPTGNTEAFFGQGTRLTVV.

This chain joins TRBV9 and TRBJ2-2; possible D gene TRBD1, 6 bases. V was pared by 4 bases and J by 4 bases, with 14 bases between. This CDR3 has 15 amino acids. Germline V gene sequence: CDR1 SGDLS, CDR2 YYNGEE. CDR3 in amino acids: CASSKQGWGTGELFF. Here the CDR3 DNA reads TGTGCCAGCAGCAAACAGGGCTGGGGCACCGGGGAGCTGTTTTTT.

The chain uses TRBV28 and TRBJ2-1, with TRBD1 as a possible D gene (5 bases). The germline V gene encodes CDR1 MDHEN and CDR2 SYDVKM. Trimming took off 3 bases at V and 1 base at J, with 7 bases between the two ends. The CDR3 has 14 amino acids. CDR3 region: CASSLSGSYNEQFF. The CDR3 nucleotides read TGTGCCAGCAGTTTGTCAGGGTCCTACAATGAGCAGTTCTTC.

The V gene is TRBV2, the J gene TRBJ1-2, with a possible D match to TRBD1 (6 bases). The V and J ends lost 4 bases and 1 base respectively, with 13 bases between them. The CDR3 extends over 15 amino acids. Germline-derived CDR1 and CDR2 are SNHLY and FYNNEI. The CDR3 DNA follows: TGTGCCAGCAGTGGACAGGATGGCCTTAACTATGGCTACACCTTC. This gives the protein CASSGQDGLNYGYTF.

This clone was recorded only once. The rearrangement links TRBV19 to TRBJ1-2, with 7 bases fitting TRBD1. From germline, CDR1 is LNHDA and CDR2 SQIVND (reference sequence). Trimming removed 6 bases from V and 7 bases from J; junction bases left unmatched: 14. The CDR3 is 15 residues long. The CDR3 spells CASSVTLDRLSGYTF. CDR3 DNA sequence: TGTGCCAGTAGCGTTACATTGGACAGGCTAAGTGGCTACACCTTC.

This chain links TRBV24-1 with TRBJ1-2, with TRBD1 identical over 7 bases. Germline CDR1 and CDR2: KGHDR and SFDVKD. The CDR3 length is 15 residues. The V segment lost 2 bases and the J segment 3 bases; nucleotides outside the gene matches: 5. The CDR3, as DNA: TGTGCCACCAGTGATTCCGGGACAGTCGACTATGGCTACACCTTC. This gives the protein CATSDSGTVDYGYTF.

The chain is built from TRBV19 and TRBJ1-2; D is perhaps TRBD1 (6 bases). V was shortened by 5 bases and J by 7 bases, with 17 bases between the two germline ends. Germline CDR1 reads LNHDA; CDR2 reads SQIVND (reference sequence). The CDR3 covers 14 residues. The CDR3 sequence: CASSSRISGVGYTF. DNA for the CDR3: TGTGCCAGTAGTTCCAGAATATCAGGGGTTGGCTACACCTTC.

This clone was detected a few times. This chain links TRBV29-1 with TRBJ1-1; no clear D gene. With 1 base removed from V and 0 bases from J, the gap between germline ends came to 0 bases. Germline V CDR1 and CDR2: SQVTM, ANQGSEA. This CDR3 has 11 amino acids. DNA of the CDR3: TGCAGCGTTGAAGTGAACACTGAAGCTTTCTTT. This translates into CSVEVNTEAFF.

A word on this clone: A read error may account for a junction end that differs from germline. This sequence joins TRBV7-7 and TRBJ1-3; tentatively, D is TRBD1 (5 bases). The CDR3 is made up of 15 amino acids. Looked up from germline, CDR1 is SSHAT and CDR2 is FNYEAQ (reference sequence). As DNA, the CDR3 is TGTGCTAGCAGCGATGGACAATCCTCTGGAAACACCATATATTTT. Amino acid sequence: CASSDGQSSGNTIYF.

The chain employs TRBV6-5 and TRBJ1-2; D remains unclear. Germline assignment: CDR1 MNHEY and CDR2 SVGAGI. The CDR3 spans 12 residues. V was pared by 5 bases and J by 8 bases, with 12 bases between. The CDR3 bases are TGTGCCAGCAGTCATCTCGCGCGGGGCTACACCTTC. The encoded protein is CASSHLARGYTF.

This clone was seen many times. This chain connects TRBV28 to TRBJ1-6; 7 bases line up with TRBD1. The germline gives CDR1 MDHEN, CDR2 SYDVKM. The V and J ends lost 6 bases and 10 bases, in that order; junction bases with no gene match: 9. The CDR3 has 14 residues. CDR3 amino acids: CASRWEGAGSPLHF. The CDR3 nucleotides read TGTGCCAGCAGGTGGGAGGGGGCCGGGTCACCCCTCCACTTT.

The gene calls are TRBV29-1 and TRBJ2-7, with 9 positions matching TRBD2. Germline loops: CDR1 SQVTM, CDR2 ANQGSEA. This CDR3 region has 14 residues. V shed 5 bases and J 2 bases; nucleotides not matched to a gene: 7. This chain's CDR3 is CSVNLLAGAYEQYF. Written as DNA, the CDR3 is TGCAGCGTTAACCTGTTAGCGGGAGCCTACGAGCAGTACTTC.

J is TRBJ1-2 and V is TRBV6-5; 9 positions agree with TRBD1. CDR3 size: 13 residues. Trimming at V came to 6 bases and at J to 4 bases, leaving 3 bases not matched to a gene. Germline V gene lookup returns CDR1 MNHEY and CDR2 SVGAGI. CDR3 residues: CASRSTGGYGYTF. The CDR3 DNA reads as TGTGCCAGCAGGTCGACAGGGGGCTATGGCTACACCTTC.

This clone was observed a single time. CDR3 DNA: TGTGCCACCAGCAAGACCCAATTTGACAATCAGCCCCAGCATTTT. It specifies CATSKTQFDNQPQHF. J is TRBJ1-5 and V is TRBV15; D call uncertain. The V end lost 4 bases, the J end lost 3 bases, and 13 bases lay between the germline ends. The CDR3 length is 15 residues. CDR1 LNHNV and CDR2 YYDKDF come from the germline V gene (reference sequence). Full variable domain (rest looked up from reference TRBV15 and TRBJ1-5): DAMVIQNPRYQVTQFGKPVTLSCSQTLNHNVMYWYQQKSSQAPKLLFHYYDKDFNNEADTPDNFQSRRPNTSFCFLDIRSPGLGDTAMYLCATSKTQFDNQPQHFGDGTRLSIL.

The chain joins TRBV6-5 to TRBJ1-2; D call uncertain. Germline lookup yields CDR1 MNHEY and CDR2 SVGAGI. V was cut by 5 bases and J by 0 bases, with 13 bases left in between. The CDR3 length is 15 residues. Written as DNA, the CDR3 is TGTGCCAGCAGTCCCGAGGTAATAGCTAACTATGGCTACACCTTC. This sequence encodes CASSPEVIANYGYTF.

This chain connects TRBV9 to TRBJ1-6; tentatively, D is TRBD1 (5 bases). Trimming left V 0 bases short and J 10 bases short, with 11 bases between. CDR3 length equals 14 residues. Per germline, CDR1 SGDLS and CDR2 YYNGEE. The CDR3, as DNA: TGTGCCAGCAGCGTAGAGGGAGGGGCCTCACCCCTCCACTTT. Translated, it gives CASSVEGGASPLHF.

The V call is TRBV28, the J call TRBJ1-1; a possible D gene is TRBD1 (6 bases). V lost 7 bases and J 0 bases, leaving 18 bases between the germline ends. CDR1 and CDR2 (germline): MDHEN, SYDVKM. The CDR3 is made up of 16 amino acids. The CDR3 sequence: CASTQQGLGMNTEAFF. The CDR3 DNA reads TGTGCCAGCACCCAACAGGGATTGGGGATGAACACTGAAGCTTTCTTT.